There are many counts of the clone carrying this TCR beta chain. No antigen is known for it. RNA served as the template for amplifying TCR beta CDR3 regions. The library came from an HTBI-primed first-round RT-PCR and a second-round multiplex PCR. Using its own MiXCR run on the multiplex PCR reads, TCRdb lists one record per CDR3 protein. This sample has 650,000 to 800,000 distinct CDR3 sequences, with roughly two fifths found just once. Germline CDR1 and CDR2: SEHNR and FQNEAQ (reference sequence). CDR3 length: 14 residues. V lost 5 bases and J 4 bases, leaving 12 bases between the germline ends. The data belong to a study of Graves' ophthalmopathy and Graves' hyperthyroidism. Study-wide background: Peripheral blood sampling preceded any treatment and occurred at initial diagnosis.

Study-wide findings and caveats: Appearing in blood as well were most expanded thyroid clonotypes above 0.001 frequency. Sensitivity of around 86% and specificity of less than 82% were achieved when a 13-signature model separated ophthalmopathy from stable hyperthyroidism. Ophthalmopathy progression was predicted with 70.59% sensitivity and roughly 72% specificity.

The chain employs TRBV7-9 and TRBJ1-5; no clear D gene. Specimen: peripheral blood. The TCR originated in an adult man with Graves' ophthalmopathy. The CDR3 DNA is TGTGCCAGCAGCCCCACCGGTAAAAATCAGCCCCAGCATTTT. Amino acid sequence: CASSPTGKNQPQHF.